This T cell receptor (beta chain) was identified in a study of T cell changes during pregnancy in multiple sclerosis. The CDR3 covers 16 residues. The trim removed 2 bases at V and 7 bases at J, leaving 7 bases unmatched. Germline V gives CDR1 MNHNY, CDR2 SVGAGI (reference sequence). The method was immunoSEQ multiplex PCR; TCRdb's version includes in-frame clones alone and lacks a portion of them. The table includes approximately 100,000 clones, more than 85% detected once. The TCR was taken from a female donor with multiple sclerosis, enrolled in a pregnancy study. Sequencing was performed on peripheral blood, taken after pregnancy. V gene TRBV6-6 combines with J gene TRBJ2-1; 11 bases align to TRBD2. The CDR3 DNA is TGTGCCAGCAGTTACGGGGCCTCTAGCGGGGGGAATGAGCAGTTCTTC. Translating gives CASSYGASSGGNEQFF.